A single sample gave rise to the 21 T cell receptor beta chains below, sequenced in a study of blood T cell repertoires in COVID-19. Only in-frame clones appear in the TCRdb table, and some are missing; sequencing was by immunoSEQ multiplex PCR. The table includes around 450,000 clones, roughly 88% detected once. The sequencing input was PBMCs or T cells enriched from blood (not recorded which). The receptors were gathered from a man between 18 and 35 years old who had recovered from COVID-19.

J is TRBJ1-3 and V is TRBV7-9; D perhaps matches TRBD1 (5 bases). The CDR3 covers 15 residues. Germline CDR1 is SEHNR and CDR2 is FQNEAQ (reference sequence). V was pared by 5 bases and J by 0 bases, with 11 bases between. CDR3 bases: TGTGCCAGCAGCGTCAAGGGGCCCTCTGGAAACACCATATATTTT. Encoded protein: CASSVKGPSGNTIYF.

Comment on this clone: The sample holds other DNA sequences that translate to the same CDR3. The chain carries TRBV28 and TRBJ1-5, with D maybe TRBD1 (6 bases). The CDR3 loop spans 13 amino acids. CDR1 and CDR2 (germline): MDHEN, SYDVKM. V was cut by 7 bases and J by 1 base, with 8 bases left in between. In DNA form, the CDR3 reads TGTGCCAGCAAGACAGGCAGCAATCAGCCCCAGCATTTT. It is translated as CASKTGSNQPQHF.

The chain employs TRBV27 and TRBJ2-1; no clear D gene. The germline V gene has CDR1 MNHEY and CDR2 SMNVEV (reference sequence). Between the trimmed V and J ends, which lost 2 bases and 10 bases, there was a span of 12 bases. This CDR3 contains 13 residues. Here the CDR3 reads CASSLLEFGEQFF. The CDR3 DNA sequence: TGTGCCAGCAGTTTACTAGAATTCGGCGAGCAGTTCTTC.

The chain combines TRBV12-5 with TRBJ1-2; 8 nucleotides match TRBD1. CDR3 size: 13 residues. Germline CDR1 reads LGHNT; CDR2 reads FRNRAP. Unmatched junction bases numbered 6, after V lost 5 bases and J lost 7 bases. The CDR3 DNA is TGTGCTAGTGGTCCCGGACAGGGACTTGGCTACACCTTC. Residues: CASGPGQGLGYTF.

J is TRBJ2-1 and V is TRBV19, with TRBD2 matching 7 bases. The V segment lost 7 bases and the J segment 9 bases; nucleotides outside the gene matches: 3. Germline V CDR1 and CDR2: LNHDA, SQIVND (reference sequence). The CDR3 is 11 amino acids. The CDR3 DNA follows: TGTGCCAGTACTTTAGCGGGTGAGCAGTTCTTC. It codes for CASTLAGEQFF.

V gene TRBV19 combines with J gene TRBJ2-1; TRBD2 is a possible D gene (6 bases). The V end was cut by 6 bases, the J end by 2 bases, with 11 bases between. Germline V gene sequence: CDR1 LNHDA, CDR2 SQIVND (reference sequence). The CDR3 is made up of 14 amino acids. The CDR3 spells CASSSSATYNEQFF. CDR3 coding DNA: TGTGCCAGTAGCTCTAGCGCAACCTACAATGAGCAGTTCTTC.

This chain uses TRBV7-8 with TRBJ2-3; 10 nucleotides match TRBD1. V was clipped by 1 base and J by 7 bases; unmatched bases: 8. The germline CDR1 and CDR2 sequences are SGHVS and FQNEAQ. This CDR3 is 16 amino acids long. The CDR3 loop reads CASSLVRQGAGNTQYF. The CDR3 DNA is TGTGCCAGCAGCTTAGTAAGACAGGGGGCGGGGAATACGCAGTATTTT.

This chain connects TRBV11-2 to TRBJ2-4, with D tentatively TRBD1 (5 bases). V was shortened by 2 bases and J by 2 bases, with 10 bases between the two germline ends. The CDR3 has 15 residues. Germline V gene lookup returns CDR1 SGHAT and CDR2 FQNNGV. The CDR3 loop reads CASSLRGQPKNIQYF. The CDR3 DNA is TGTGCCAGCAGCTTACGAGGACAACCCAAAAACATTCAGTACTTC.

This chain uses TRBV15 with TRBJ2-7; D remains ambiguous. V was pared by 1 base and J by 0 bases, with 10 bases between. The germline V gene encodes CDR1 LNHNV and CDR2 YYDKDF (reference sequence). This CDR3 is 15 amino acids long. CDR3 residues: CATSRAGSHSYEQYF. The CDR3 DNA reads TGTGCCACCAGCAGAGCTGGCTCGCACTCCTACGAGCAGTACTTC.

V and J are TRBV15 and TRBJ2-1; perhaps TRBD1 as D (5 bases). With 0 bases removed from V and 15 bases from J, the gap between germline ends came to 30 bases. Germline CDR1 is LNHNV and CDR2 is YYDKDF (reference sequence). The CDR3 covers 18 residues. CDR3 protein: CATSRDGKLAGYDTGLFF. CDR3 DNA: TGTGCCACCAGCAGAGATGGAAAGCTGGCAGGGTATGATACGGGCCTGTTCTTC.

This clone was observed a handful of times. The chain couples TRBV27 to TRBJ1-4, with D perhaps TRBD1 (6 bases). The ends were cut back, 6 bases at V and 4 bases at J, with 15 bases in the middle. The CDR3 consists of 15 residues. Germline-derived CDR1 and CDR2 are MNHEY and SMNVEV (reference sequence). CDR3 loop: CASSPARTVNEKLFF. Here the CDR3 DNA reads TGTGCCAGCAGCCCGGCGAGGACAGTTAATGAAAAACTGTTTTTT.

The chain links TRBV19 to TRBJ2-6; TRBD1 agrees at 10 bases. CDR1 is LNHDA, CDR2 SQIVND, per germline (reference sequence). The CDR3 totals 17 residues. The ends lost 8 bases at V and 1 base at J; junction bases unmatched: 8. CDR3 DNA sequence: TGTGCCAGTGACAGGGGGCGAGGGCCATCTGGGGCCAACGTCCTGACTTTC. This encodes CASDRGRGPSGANVLTF.

V and J are TRBV7-8 and TRBJ2-5, with TRBD2 matching over 8 bases. Trimming cost V 0 bases and J 2 bases; bases outside gene matches: 2. Germline-derived CDR1 and CDR2 are SGHVS and FQNEAQ. CDR3 length: 15 amino acids. Here the CDR3 DNA reads TGTGCCAGCAGCTTAGCCGGGGGGGGTCAAGAGACCCAGTACTTC. Residues: CASSLAGGGQETQYF.

This chain links TRBV3-1 (or the pseudogene TRBV3-2) with TRBJ2-5; no definite D call. Trimming took off 5 bases at V and 1 base at J, with 5 bases between the two ends. Germline loops: CDR1 LGHDT, CDR2 YNNKEL (reference sequence). CDR3 length: 12 amino acids. As DNA, the CDR3 is TGTGCCAGCAGCTACATCCAAGAGACCCAGTACTTC. This codes for CASSYIQETQYF.

The V call is TRBV7-8, the J call TRBJ1-2; D gene unclear. The CDR3 is 13 amino acids. The V end lost 4 bases, the J end lost 4 bases, and 10 bases lay between the germline ends. CDR1 and CDR2 (germline): SGHVS, FQNEAQ. CDR3 in amino acids: CASSSRGFYGYTF. CDR3 coding DNA: TGTGCCAGCAGCTCACGGGGATTCTATGGCTACACCTTC.

This sequence joins TRBV27 and TRBJ1-1; 7 bases fit TRBD1. The CDR3 sequence is 17 residues long. CDR1 and CDR2 (germline): MNHEY, SMNVEV (reference sequence). V was clipped by 8 bases and J by 2 bases; unmatched bases: 17. The CDR3 region is CASRTRGIVSRNTEAFF. The DNA of the CDR3 is TGTGCCAGCCGTACCAGGGGGATCGTAAGCCGAAACACTGAAGCTTTCTTT.

DNA for the CDR3: TGTGCCAGCAGCGTAGGGCAGGGGGCGCAAACTAATGAAAAACTGTTTTTT. It translates to CASSVGQGAQTNEKLFF. This chain joins TRBV9 and TRBJ1-4; 8 bases align to TRBD1. The CDR3 extends over 17 amino acids. V shed 0 bases and J 1 base; nucleotides not matched to a gene: 5. Germline V gene data show CDR1 as SGDLS and CDR2 as YYNGEE.

This chain connects TRBV7-9 to TRBJ1-2; 8 bases match TRBD1. V trimming: 4 bases; J trimming: 8 bases; junction bases outside the gene matches: 9. The CDR3 length is 14 residues. Germline loops: CDR1 SEHNR, CDR2 FQNEAQ (reference sequence). CDR3 bases: TGTGCCAGCAGCTCTATAAGGACAGGGAAAGGCTACACCTTC. Translated, it gives CASSSIRTGKGYTF.

The rearrangement uses TRBV14 and TRBJ1-1; possible D gene TRBD1, 5 bases. CDR1 is SGHDN and CDR2 is FVKESK in the germline V gene. The CDR3 sequence is 13 residues long. The ends were cut back, 0 bases at V and 11 bases at J, with 13 bases in the middle. CDR3 in amino acids: CASSQDRRKGAFF. CDR3 bases: TGTGCCAGCAGCCAAGATCGTCGGAAGGGGGCTTTCTTT.

CDR3 protein: CASTRGTGAEAFF. The DNA of the CDR3 is TGTGCCAGCACCCGGGGGACAGGGGCTGAAGCTTTCTTT. V and J are TRBV6-5 and TRBJ1-1; the match to TRBD1 covers 10 bases. This CDR3 has 13 amino acids. Trimming at V came to 7 bases and at J to 6 bases, leaving 5 bases not matched to a gene. The germline gives CDR1 MNHEY, CDR2 SVGAGI.

DNA of the CDR3: TGTGCCAGCAGTCTCGCCGGGAAGGGGGGGTTTGATGAGCAGTTCTTC. This encodes CASSLAGKGGFDEQFF. The genes are TRBV28 and TRBJ2-1; a weak D match, TRBD2 (7 bases). V gave up 5 bases and J gave up 8 bases, with 22 bases separating them. This CDR3 contains 16 residues. CDR1 is MDHEN and CDR2 is SYDVKM in the germline V gene.